What follows are 25 T cell receptor beta chains derived from one specimen sequenced in a study of somatic mutations in cytotoxic T cells in rheumatoid arthritis. TCRdb's copy holds only in-frame clones and misses some; the assay was immunoSEQ multiplex PCR. The table lists about 18,000 clones, around 80% of them singletons. Material for sequencing was CD8+ T cells sorted from blood. The receptors come from an adult with rheumatoid arthritis.

This clone has just a few counts. This chain joins TRBV7-9 and TRBJ2-7; D is unresolved. CDR1 and CDR2 (germline): SEHNR, FQNEAQ (reference sequence). Trimming cost V 3 bases and J 2 bases, with 11 bases left between them. The CDR3 has 14 amino acids. The DNA of the CDR3 is TGTGCCAGCAGCTTGGTCAGGATTCCCTACGAGCAGTACTTC. This codes for CASSLVRIPYEQYF. The full variable domain, rest sourced from reference TRBV7-9 and TRBJ2-7, is DTGVSQNPRHKITKRGQNVTFRCDPISEHNRLYWYRQTLGQGPEFLTYFQNEAQLEKSRLLSDRFSAERPKGSFSTLEIQRTEQGDSAMYLCASSLVRIPYEQYFGPGTRLTVT.

The CDR3, as DNA: TGCGCCAGCAGCCGACCGGGCCACTCCTACGAGCAGTACTTC. Translation: CASSRPGHSYEQYF. The genes are TRBV4-1 and TRBJ2-7; no reliable D call. Trimming cost V 4 bases and J 0 bases, with 10 bases left between them. The CDR3 spans 14 residues. Germline loops: CDR1 MGHRA, CDR2 YSYEKL.

The V gene is TRBV5-6, the J gene TRBJ2-7, with TRBD2 as a possible D gene (7 bases). The CDR3 is 13 residues long. V gave up 6 bases and J gave up 3 bases, with 13 bases separating them. Germline V CDR1 and CDR2: SGHDT, YYEEEE. The CDR3 here is CASIKGGYYEQYF. DNA of the CDR3: TGTGCCAGCATCAAGGGGGGGTACTACGAGCAGTACTTC.

The chain joins TRBV27 to TRBJ2-7; tentatively, D is TRBD2 (6 bases). The CDR3 contains 16 residues. V was pared by 2 bases and J by 2 bases, with 16 bases between. Germline V gives CDR1 MNHEY, CDR2 SMNVEV (reference sequence). The CDR3 bases are TGTGCCAGCAGTTTAGCGGGGTTCCCCGAGGCCTACGAGCAGTACTTC. Protein sequence: CASSLAGFPEAYEQYF.

The chain is built from TRBV13 and TRBJ2-1, with D possibly matching TRBD2 (7 bases). This CDR3 is built from 15 residues. CDR1 is PRHDT, CDR2 FYEKMQ, per germline (reference sequence). Between the trimmed V and J ends, which lost 2 bases and 4 bases, there was a span of 12 bases. CDR3: CASSLRGGKYNEQFF. The CDR3 nucleotides are TGTGCCAGCAGCTTAAGGGGGGGAAAGTACAATGAGCAGTTCTTC. Full variable domain (missing parts from reference TRBV13 and TRBJ2-1): AAGVIQSPRHLIKEKRETATLKCYPIPRHDTVYWYQQGPGQDPQFLISFYEKMQSDKGSIPDRFSAQQFSDYHSELNMSSLELGDSALYFCASSLRGGKYNEQFFGPGTRLTVL.

The J gene is TRBJ2-1, the V gene TRBV19; 8 nucleotides align to TRBD2. Germline CDR1 is LNHDA and CDR2 is SQIVND (reference sequence). The V segment lost 1 base and the J segment 5 bases; nucleotides outside the gene matches: 7. This CDR3 contains 16 residues. Here the CDR3 reads CASSIAGLVRNNEQFF. In DNA form, the CDR3 reads TGTGCCAGTAGTATAGCGGGACTAGTGAGAAACAATGAGCAGTTCTTC.

This chain connects TRBV7-2 to TRBJ2-5; 10 nucleotides line up with TRBD1. The CDR3 is made up of 17 amino acids. The germline V gene has CDR1 SGHTA and CDR2 FQGNSA. V gave up 3 bases and J gave up 5 bases; unmatched junction bases: 12. In DNA, the CDR3 is TGTGCCAGCAGCTTCACACCGGGACAGGGGAGTGGGGAGACCCAGTACTTC. Protein: CASSFTPGQGSGETQYF.

This clone turned up a few times. This chain joins TRBV7-9 and TRBJ2-2, with D hard to call. V lost 5 bases and J lost 8, with 9 bases in between. This CDR3 is built from 12 residues. In germline, CDR1 is SEHNR, CDR2 FQNEAQ (reference sequence). CDR3 coding DNA: TGTGCCAGCAGCCTTAACGCGGGGGAGCTGTTTTTT. Translated, it gives CASSLNAGELFF. Complete variable domain (other parts from reference TRBV7-9 and TRBJ2-2): DTGVSQNPRHKITKRGQNVTFRCDPISEHNRLYWYRQTLGQGPEFLTYFQNEAQLEKSRLLSDRFSAERPKGSFSTLEIQRTEQGDSAMYLCASSLNAGELFFGEGSRLTVL.

This clone has a handful of counts. The chain uses TRBV11-2 and TRBJ1-6; no clear D. This CDR3 has 12 amino acids. The V end was cut by 6 bases, the J end by 15 bases, with 15 bases between. The germline V gene has CDR1 SGHAT and CDR2 FQNNGV. CDR3 nucleotides: TGTGCCAGCAGGTCCGGGGTCCATAACCTCCACTTT. This codes for CASRSGVHNLHF.

This chain connects TRBV27 to TRBJ1-2, with TRBD1 as a possible D gene (6 bases). The V and J ends lost 4 bases and 1 base respectively, with 13 bases between them. This CDR3 comprises 15 residues. Germline loops: CDR1 MNHEY, CDR2 SMNVEV (reference sequence). The chain's CDR3 is CASSSTGTNNYGYTF. The DNA of the CDR3 is TGTGCCAGCAGTTCCACCGGGACAAATAACTATGGCTACACCTTC.

The J gene is TRBJ2-4, the V gene TRBV19, with D hard to call. The CDR3 has 15 residues. V was cut by 2 bases and J by 0 bases, with 8 bases left in between. Looked up from germline, CDR1 is LNHDA and CDR2 is SQIVND (reference sequence). In nucleotides, the CDR3 is TGTGCCAGTAGTATACTGGCGCTAGCCAAAAACATTCAGTACTTC. Its protein product is CASSILALAKNIQYF.

The V gene is TRBV5-8, the J gene TRBJ1-4, with D possibly being TRBD1 (6 bases). Germline V lookup: CDR1 SGHTS, CDR2 YDEGEE. The V end was cut by 3 bases, the J end by 6 bases, with 15 bases between. This CDR3 spans 15 amino acids. DNA for the CDR3: TGTGCCAGCAGCTCTCGACGGACAGCCGATGAAAAACTGTTTTTT. It yields the protein CASSSRRTADEKLFF.

The chain joins TRBV11-2 to TRBJ2-7; D unclear. Deletions cut 4 bases from V and 4 bases from J, with 8 bases between. CDR1 is SGHAT, CDR2 FQNNGV, per germline. CDR3 length: 12 residues. For the CDR3, the DNA is TGTGCCAGCAGCTCAGAAGGGTACGAGCAGTACTTC. Translated, it gives CASSSEGYEQYF. Together with reference TRBV11-2 and TRBJ2-7, the CDR3 gives the full variable domain: EAGVAQSPRYKIIEKRQSVAFWCNPISGHATLYWYQQILGQGPKLLIQFQNNGVVDDSQLPKDRFSAERLKGVDSTLKIQPAKLEDSAVYLCASSSEGYEQYFGPGTRLTVT.

The J gene is TRBJ1-4, the V gene TRBV7-9; the match to TRBD1 covers 8 bases. J was trimmed by 6 bases and V by 5 bases; bases with no gene match: 8. Germline CDR1 is SEHNR and CDR2 is FQNEAQ (reference sequence). The CDR3 sequence is 15 residues long. The CDR3 DNA reads TGTGCCAGCAGCCATTTACAGGGGGGATATGAAAAACTGTTTTTT. Translated, it gives CASSHLQGGYEKLFF.

The rearrangement uses TRBV4-1 and TRBJ2-1; maybe TRBD2 (6 bases). V lost 2 bases and J lost 7, with 12 bases in between. Germline V gene data show CDR1 as MGHRA and CDR2 as YSYEKL. This CDR3 comprises 14 residues. This CDR3 is CASSQKLAGNEQFF. For the CDR3, the DNA is TGCGCCAGCAGCCAAAAACTAGCCGGTAATGAGCAGTTCTTC.

About this clone: One base away lies a much larger clone, so this may be a sequencing read error. The sample holds other DNA sequences that translate to the same CDR3. The chain joins TRBV27 to TRBJ2-5; D uncertain. Germline V gene data show CDR1 as MNHEY and CDR2 as SMNVEV (reference sequence). The CDR3 totals 11 residues. V lost 2 bases, J lost 4 bases, and 2 bases lay in between. The CDR3 sequence is CASSLGETQYF. CDR3 nucleotides: TGTGCCAGCAGTTTAGGAGAGACCCAGTACTTC.

The chain has TRBV5-6 and TRBJ1-2; a possible D gene is TRBD1 (5 bases). Germline CDR1 is SGHDT and CDR2 is YYEEEE. Deletions cut 4 bases from V and 2 bases from J, with 12 bases between. The length of the CDR3 is 14 residues. The chain's CDR3 is CASSGGGINYGYTF. The CDR3 region has the DNA TGTGCCAGCAGCGGGGGGGGAATCAACTATGGCTACACCTTC.

The chain recombines TRBV6-5 with TRBJ1-4; weak D call: TRBD1 (6 bases). Germline V gene lookup returns CDR1 MNHEY and CDR2 SVGAGI. Trimming left V 3 bases short and J 6 bases short, with 11 bases between. The CDR3 has 14 residues. CDR3 in DNA: TGTGCCAGCAGTTATTGGGCAGGGGATGAAAAACTGTTTTTT. This codes for CASSYWAGDEKLFF.

The V and J genes are TRBV30 and TRBJ1-5; D may be TRBD1 (5 bases). The CDR3 has 13 amino acids. Trimming pared 0 bases from V and 5 bases from J, leaving 8 bases between. Germline lookup yields CDR1 GTSNPN and CDR2 SVGIG (reference sequence). Here the CDR3 reads CAWSVSGDQPQHF. The CDR3 DNA sequence: TGTGCCTGGAGTGTCTCGGGGGATCAGCCCCAGCATTTT.

The J gene is TRBJ2-7, the V gene TRBV5-4, with unresolved D. The CDR3 totals 13 residues. Germline V lookup: CDR1 SGHNT, CDR2 YYREEE (reference sequence). V shed 0 bases and J shed 2 bases, with 6 bases lying between them. Written as DNA, the CDR3 is TGTGCCAGCAGCTTGGAACGGACCTACGAGCAGTACTTC. Amino acids: CASSLERTYEQYF.

This clone was seen once. This chain links TRBV6-5 with TRBJ2-3; weak D call: TRBD2 (6 bases). This CDR3 is built from 16 residues. Germline lookup yields CDR1 MNHEY and CDR2 SVGAGI. V was pared by 2 bases and J by 1 base, with 13 bases between. The CDR3 region is CASSYNPGVGTDTQYF. The CDR3 DNA is TGTGCCAGCAGTTACAATCCGGGGGTTGGCACAGATACGCAGTATTTT.

V and J are TRBV19 and TRBJ2-1, with D hard to call. V was pared by 3 bases and J by 2 bases, with 11 bases between. The CDR3 is 15 amino acids. CDR1 and CDR2 (germline): LNHDA, SQIVND (reference sequence). This CDR3 reads CASSMAGPPYNEQFF. DNA for the CDR3: TGTGCCAGTAGTATGGCTGGACCCCCCTACAATGAGCAGTTCTTC.

The chain carries TRBV11-2 and TRBJ2-1, with 9 bases matching TRBD2. The germline V gene has CDR1 SGHAT and CDR2 FQNNGV. CDR3 length: 16 residues. V trimming: 6 bases; J trimming: 6 bases; junction bases outside the gene matches: 12. The CDR3 is CASSSPGTSSSNEQFF. In nucleotides, the CDR3 is TGTGCCAGCAGTTCCCCCGGGACTAGCAGCTCCAATGAGCAGTTCTTC.

This clone was picked up a small number of times. The rearrangement links TRBV7-9 to TRBJ2-7, with 8 bases that match TRBD1. Germline-derived CDR1 and CDR2 are SEHNR and FQNEAQ (reference sequence). The CDR3 runs 13 residues. The ends lost 5 bases at V and 2 bases at J; junction bases unmatched: 2. CDR3 DNA sequence: TGTGCCAGCAGCCCGACAGGGGCCTACGAGCAGTACTTC. Translated: CASSPTGAYEQYF. Looking up the rest from reference TRBV7-9 and TRBJ2-7 gives the full variable domain: DTGVSQNPRHKITKRGQNVTFRCDPISEHNRLYWYRQTLGQGPEFLTYFQNEAQLEKSRLLSDRFSAERPKGSFSTLEIQRTEQGDSAMYLCASSPTGAYEQYFGPGTRLTVT.

The count of this clone is one. The chain combines TRBV11-3 with TRBJ2-1; D possibly corresponds to TRBD2 (5 bases). Germline assignment: CDR1 SGHNT and CDR2 YENEEA. This CDR3 spans 14 amino acids. V lost 2 bases to trimming and J lost 6 bases, with 11 bases between them. The CDR3 reads CASSLILAPNEQFF. In nucleotides, the CDR3 is TGTGCCAGCAGCTTAATCCTAGCCCCCAATGAGCAGTTCTTC.